This T cell receptor (beta chain) was profiled in a study of cytomegalovirus exposure and HLA in healthy donors. The overall study: Earlier results showed roughly 120 million unique TCR beta sequences derived from about 179 million T cells. Study-level points and caveats: Most of the TCR beta V segments (in an earlier analysis) were productive either about 90% or about 30% of the time.

Germline-derived CDR1 and CDR2 are SGHTA and FQGTGA. Deletions cut 0 bases from V and 4 bases from J, with 10 bases between. The CDR3 is made up of 15 amino acids. Points on this clone: Its cognate antigen is unknown.

The PCR contained 60 Vbeta and 13 Jbeta primers. The method was immunoSEQ multiplex PCR; TCRdb's version includes in-frame clones alone and lacks a portion of them. The sample yields about 160,000 clones, roughly 80% seen once. The sequence came from a man in his fifties or sixties in good health and CMV-seropositive. Sequenced input: PBMCs. This rearrangement joins TRBV7-3 to TRBJ2-1, with D tentatively TRBD2 (7 bases). The CDR3 bases are TGTGCCAGCAGCTTAACCGGGGGGCGGTACAATGAGCAGTTCTTC. Amino acid sequence: CASSLTGGRYNEQFF.